This is a list of T cell receptor beta chains from one sample in a study of shared clonotypes between healthy human individuals. The protocol was immunoSEQ multiplex PCR, while the TCRdb copy is restricted to in-frame clones and leaves out a portion. The repertoire holds approximately 2,000,000 clones, with 85% to 95% as singletons. Sequencing was done on a sample of naive CD8+ T cells from PBMCs. All receptors derive from a man younger than 35 in good health. Some clones in this sample may be carry-over from other donors' samples. CDR3s include the opening cysteine and the closing phenylalanine or tryptophan. The D gene is left open where the match is weak. Expanded clones are given a class, and other clones once, few, many or no size at all.

v_call	clone_size	d_call	j_call	cdr3_nt	cdr3_aa
TRBV5-1	.	.	TRBJ2-1	TGCGCCAGCAGCTTGGCCCCGGGACCTAAGGAAGGTCATGAGCAGTTCTTC	CASSLAPGPKEGHEQFF
TRBV7-8	.	TRBD2	TRBJ2-1	TGTGCCAGCAGCTTAGCGCTGATGGGGGCTAGCGGGAGTTTGGCGCTGGGTGAGCAGTTCTTC	CASSLALMGASGSLALGEQFF
TRBV6-5	.	TRBD2	TRBJ2-1	TGTGCCACCCAGCCAGCGGGAGGGCCAAACAATGAGCAGTTCTTC	CATQPAGGPNNEQFF
TRBV11-2	.	.	TRBJ2-1	TGTGCCAGCACCTCTTTAGCTTCTCGCTCCTACAATGAGCAGTTCTTC	CASTSLASRSYNEQFF
TRBV11-2	once	.	TRBJ1-1	TGTGCCAGCAGCTCCCGGACCGGGATGAACACTGAAGCTTTCTTT	CASSSRTGMNTEAFF
TRBV28	.	.	TRBJ1-1	TGTGCCAGCAGCCCTGTGAACAGGGCTGGGGCTTTCTTT	CASSPVNRAGAFF
TRBV29-1	.	.	TRBJ2-1	TGCAGCGTGCCGCGCGACTCCTACAATGAGCAGTTCTTC	CSVPRDSYNEQFF
TRBV4-1	.	.	TRBJ2-2	TGCGCCAGCAGCCAAGTTTATGCCGGGGAGCTGTTTTTT	CASSQVYAGELFF
TRBV7-3	.	.	TRBJ2-1	TGTGCCAGCAGCTTTTTACGAGGAGAATACAATGAGCAGTTCTTC	CASSFLRGEYNEQFF
TRBV11-2	.	TRBD2	TRBJ2-1	TGTGCCAGCAGCTTGACTATAGCGGGGGTAGGCGGGGAGCAGTTCTTC	CASSLTIAGVGGEQFF
TRBV9	.	.	TRBJ1-1	TGTGCCAGCAGCGTCTCCAGGGGCATGAACACTGAAGCTTTCTTT	CASSVSRGMNTEAFF
TRBV11-2	.	TRBD2	TRBJ2-7	TGTGCCAGCAGTCATATCGGGCGGGAGGCCTACGAGCAGTACTTC	CASSHIGREAYEQYF
TRBV15	.	.	TRBJ2-1	TGTGCCACCAGCAGTGACGTTGGGGGAAATGAGCAGTTCTTC	CATSSDVGGNEQFF
TRBV5-1	.	TRBD2	TRBJ2-2	TGCGCCAGCAGGCCTACGGGACTAAGGGGTGGCGGGGAGCTGTTTTTT	CASRPTGLRGGGELFF
TRBV10-3	.	.	TRBJ1-2	TGTGCCATCAGTGATACCCGGGCCAGTTCTGAGGACTATGGCTACACCTTC	CAISDTRASSEDYGYTF
TRBV7-3	.	.	TRBJ2-3	TGTGCCAGCAGCTTGGGACTCCCAAGCACAGATACGCAGTATTTT	CASSLGLPSTDTQYF
TRBV28	.	.	TRBJ1-1	TGTGCCAGCAGTTTAAATTCGGAAGGGGTGCTAAACACTGAAGCTTTCTTT	CASSLNSEGVLNTEAFF
TRBV27	.	.	TRBJ2-1	TGTGCCAGCAGTTTACTATACGGCCCGACCGCGCAGTTCTTC	CASSLLYGPTAQFF
TRBV28	.	.	TRBJ2-1	TGTGCCAGCAGTTTAAGGGGGATGACTGCCAATGAGCAGTTCTTC	CASSLRGMTANEQFF
TRBV11-1	.	TRBD2	TRBJ2-1	TGTGCCAGCAGCTTTAGCGGGAGCGACAATGAGCAGTTCTTC	CASSFSGSDNEQFF
TRBV2	.	.	TRBJ2-7	TGTGCCAGCCGCGGGTCAGGTTGGTACGAGCAGTACTTC	CASRGSGWYEQYF
TRBV10-3	.	.	TRBJ2-5	TGTGCCATCAGTGAGATGGGCCAAGAGACCCAGTACTTC	CAISEMGQETQYF
TRBV28	.	TRBD1	TRBJ1-2	TGTGCCAGCAGAGACAGGGGGCCGGAGTATGGCTACACCTTC	CASRDRGPEYGYTF
TRBV6-6	.	TRBD2	TRBJ2-1	TGTACCACTAGCGGGAGTCGCAATGAGCAGTTCTTC	CTTSGSRNEQFF
TRBV10-3	.	.	TRBJ2-7	TGTGCCATCAGTGAGCCCAGTTCCTACGAGCAGTACTTC	CAISEPSSYEQYF
TRBV7-9	few	.	TRBJ1-1	TGTGCCAGCAGCTTAGATAGGGGACACTACACTGAAGCTTTCTTT	CASSLDRGHYTEAFF
TRBV9	.	.	TRBJ2-7	TGTGCCAGCAGCGATAATGCCTACGAGCAGTACTTC	CASSDNAYEQYF
TRBV21-1	once	.	TRBJ2-7	TGTGCCAGCAGCAAAAGCTGTGGAAGACAGAGCAACGAGCAGTACTTC	CASSKSCGRQSNEQYF
TRBV11-1	.	TRBD1	TRBJ1-4	TGTGCCAGCACCGAAGGGACAGTGCAGTTTTTT	CASTEGTVQFF
TRBV27	.	TRBD2	TRBJ2-7	TGTGCCAGCAGTTTAAACGGGAGGCCCGGGTACGAGCAGTACTTC	CASSLNGRPGYEQYF
TRBV19	.	.	TRBJ2-3	TGTGCCAGTAGTATCGGGACTCGCACAGATACGCAGTATTTT	CASSIGTRTDTQYF
TRBV9	.	.	TRBJ1-5	TGTGCCAGCAGCGTAGCTGGATCCAATTCATGGGTCACCCACAATCAGCCCCAGCATTTT	CASSVAGSNSWVTHNQPQHF
TRBV29-1	.	.	TRBJ1-1	TGCAGCGTTGTGGGGGCCCTCACTGGGGGCACTGAAGCTTTCTTT	CSVVGALTGGTEAFF
TRBV27	.	.	TRBJ1-1	TGTGCCAGCAGTTTGGACGGACCGTCAATGAACACTGAAGCTTTCTTT	CASSLDGPSMNTEAFF
TRBV27	.	.	TRBJ2-7	TGTGCCAGCAGGAATACGGGGTCCCCCTACGAGCAGTACTTC	CASRNTGSPYEQYF
TRBV15	.	.	TRBJ2-3	TGTGCCACCAGCAGAGAGGGGGCCAATACGCAGTATTTT	CATSREGANTQYF
TRBV5-4	.	TRBD2	TRBJ2-7	TGTGCCAGCAGCAAAACTAGCGGGAGATTCTACGAGCAGTACTTC	CASSKTSGRFYEQYF
TRBV30	.	.	TRBJ1-2	TGTGCCTGGAGTGTACGGGATCTTGATGGCTACACCTTC	CAWSVRDLDGYTF
TRBV12-5	.	.	TRBJ2-3	TGTGCTAGTGGTTTGGTACTCCCTGTCGGGATAGGAGATACGCAGTATTTT	CASGLVLPVGIGDTQYF
TRBV28	.	TRBD2	TRBJ2-7	TGTGCCAGCAGTTTACATGGCGGGAGTTACGAGCAGTACTTC	CASSLHGGSYEQYF
TRBV4-3	.	TRBD2	TRBJ2-1	TGCGCCAGCAGCCAAACATTGACTAGCGGGAGATACAATGAGCAGTTCTTC	CASSQTLTSGRYNEQFF
TRBV10-1	.	.	TRBJ2-1	TGCGCCAGCAGTGCCGGGGCGGGACCCTCCTACAATGAGCAGTTCTTC	CASSAGAGPSYNEQFF
TRBV30	.	TRBD1	TRBJ2-3	TGTGCCTGGAGCCTTACAGGGGAGAGCACAGATACGCAGTATTTT	CAWSLTGESTDTQYF
TRBV7-9	.	TRBD1	TRBJ1-2	TGTGCCAGCAGCTTTGCGGGACAGTCTAACTATGGCTACACCTTC	CASSFAGQSNYGYTF
TRBV5-1	.	.	TRBJ2-1	TGCGCCAGCAGGGATAATAGGGGCGGGCCATCCTACAATGAGCAGTTCTTC	CASRDNRGGPSYNEQFF
TRBV7-9	once	TRBD2	TRBJ2-7	TGTGCCAGCGGGGGACTAGCGGGAGGGACCTACGAGCAGTACTTC	CASGGLAGGTYEQYF
TRBV4-2	.	.	TRBJ2-1	TGTGCCAGCAGCCAAGTCCTTAGCGTGAATGAGCAGTTCTTC	CASSQVLSVNEQFF
TRBV4-3	.	.	TRBJ1-2	TGCGCCAGCAGCCAAGATGCGGGGGTCGGCTATGGCTACACCTTC	CASSQDAGVGYGYTF
TRBV12-5	.	TRBD1	TRBJ1-1	TGTGCTAGTGGTTCAGGGGGCTCCGGCGAAGCTTTCTTT	CASGSGGSGEAFF
TRBV7-3	.	TRBD2	TRBJ2-1	TGTGCCAGCAGCCTTAGCGGGAGAGAAACCTACAATGAGCAGTTCTTC	CASSLSGRETYNEQFF
TRBV7-9	.	.	TRBJ2-7	TGTGCCAGCAGCTCCACGCGGGACAGTAAAGCCTACGAGCAGTACTTC	CASSSTRDSKAYEQYF